The source of this TCR beta chain is a study of blood T cell repertoires in COVID-19. In the study's own analysis: The assay estimated nucleated cells by amplifying reference gene primers. The table came from immunoSEQ multiplex PCR; TCRdb's copy has only in-frame clones and leaves some out. V, J and clone size derive from that table, while D and trimming were established from the DNA sequence. Of fewer than 300,000 clones in the sample, 70% to 90% were seen once. This CDR3 region has 15 residues. CDR1 is SGHTS and CDR2 is YDEGEE in the germline V gene. V lost 0 bases and J lost 1, with 11 bases in between.

Sequenced sample: peripheral blood. This sequence originates from a woman in her twenties or thirties with acute or convalescent COVID-19. The chain is built from TRBV5-8 and TRBJ2-7; possible D gene TRBD1, 6 bases. The DNA for the CDR3 is TGTGCCAGCAGCTTGGGAGACAGGTCATCCTACGAGCAGTACTTC. Translation gives CASSLGDRSSYEQYF.